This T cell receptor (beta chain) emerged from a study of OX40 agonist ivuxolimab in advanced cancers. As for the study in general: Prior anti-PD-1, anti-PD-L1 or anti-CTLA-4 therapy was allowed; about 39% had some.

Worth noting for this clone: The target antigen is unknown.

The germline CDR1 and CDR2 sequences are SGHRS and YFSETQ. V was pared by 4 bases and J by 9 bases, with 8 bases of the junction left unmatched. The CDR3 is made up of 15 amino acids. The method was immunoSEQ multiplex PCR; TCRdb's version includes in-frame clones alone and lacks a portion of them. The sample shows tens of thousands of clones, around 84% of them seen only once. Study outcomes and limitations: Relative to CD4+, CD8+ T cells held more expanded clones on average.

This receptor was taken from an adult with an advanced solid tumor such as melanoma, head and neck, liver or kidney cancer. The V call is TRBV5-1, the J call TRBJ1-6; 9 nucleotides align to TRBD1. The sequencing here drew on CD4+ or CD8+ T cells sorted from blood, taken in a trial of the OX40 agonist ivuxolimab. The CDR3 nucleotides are TGCGCCAGCAGCCCGAGCCAGACAGGGGGTTCACCCCTCCACTTT. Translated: CASSPSQTGGSPLHF.